Below, one TCR beta chain is given with its context. Its matching antigen is unknown. The final CDR3 position lacks the conserved phenylalanine or tryptophan, pointing to a likely read error. The sample comes from a study of T cell repertoires in cytomegalovirus infection. The CDR3 is 15 residues long. J lost 2 bases, V lost 5 bases, and 7 bases had no gene match. Germline V gene lookup returns CDR1 MNHEY and CDR2 SMNVEV (reference sequence). TCRdb redid the calling of the reads with MiXCR, one entry per CDR3 protein. The profile covers around 770,000 distinct CDR3 sequences, with about 27% appearing a single time and around 13% taken by the ten largest.

The input for sequencing was cultured CD8+ T cells from PBMCs, taken from culture after CMV antigen stimulation. The rearrangement joins TRBV27 to TRBJ2-3; TRBD2 agrees at 7 bases. The clonotype was recovered from a human donor in good health (CMV status not recorded). Some clones in this sample may be carry-over from other donors' samples. The CDR3 spells CASSHRLAFTDTQYI. In DNA form, the CDR3 reads TGTGCCAGCAGTCACCGACTAGCTTTCACAGATACGCAGTATATT.